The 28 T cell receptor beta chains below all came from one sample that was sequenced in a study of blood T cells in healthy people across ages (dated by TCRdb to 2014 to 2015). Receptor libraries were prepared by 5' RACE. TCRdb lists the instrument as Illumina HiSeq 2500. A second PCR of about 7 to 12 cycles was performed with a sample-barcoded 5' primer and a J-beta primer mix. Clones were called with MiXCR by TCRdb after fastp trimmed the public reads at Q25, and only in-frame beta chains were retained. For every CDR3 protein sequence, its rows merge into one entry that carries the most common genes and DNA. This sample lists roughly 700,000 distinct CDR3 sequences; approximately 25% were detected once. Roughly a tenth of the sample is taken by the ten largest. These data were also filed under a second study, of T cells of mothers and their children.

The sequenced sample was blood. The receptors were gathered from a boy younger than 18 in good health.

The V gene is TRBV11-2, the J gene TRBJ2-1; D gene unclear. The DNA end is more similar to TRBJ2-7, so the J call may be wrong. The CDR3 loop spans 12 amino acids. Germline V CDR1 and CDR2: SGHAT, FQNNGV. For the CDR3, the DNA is TGTGCCAGCAGCTTAGATCTTCCCGAGCAGTACTTC. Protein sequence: CASSLDLPEQYF.

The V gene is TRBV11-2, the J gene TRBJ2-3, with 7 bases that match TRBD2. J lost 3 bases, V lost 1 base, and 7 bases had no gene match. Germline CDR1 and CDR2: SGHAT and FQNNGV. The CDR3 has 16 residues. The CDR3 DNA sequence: TGTGCCAGCAGCTTAGCTGGTAGCGGGCTGACAGATACGCAGTATTTT. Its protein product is CASSLAGSGLTDTQYF.

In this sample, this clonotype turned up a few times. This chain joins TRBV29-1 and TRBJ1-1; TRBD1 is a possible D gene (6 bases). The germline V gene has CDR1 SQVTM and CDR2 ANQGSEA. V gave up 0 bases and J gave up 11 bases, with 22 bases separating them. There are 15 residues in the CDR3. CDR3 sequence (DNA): TGCAGCGTTGAAGATAGGGGACAAGGCCGTTTGGTGGCTTTCTTT. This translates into CSVEDRGQGRLVAFF.

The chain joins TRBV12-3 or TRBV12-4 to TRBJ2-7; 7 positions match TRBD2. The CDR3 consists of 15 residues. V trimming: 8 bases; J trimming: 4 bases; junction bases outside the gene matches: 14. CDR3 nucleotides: TGTGCCAGCGGGTCCGGGACTACTGACCCATACGAGCAGTACTTC. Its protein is CASGSGTTDPYEQYF.

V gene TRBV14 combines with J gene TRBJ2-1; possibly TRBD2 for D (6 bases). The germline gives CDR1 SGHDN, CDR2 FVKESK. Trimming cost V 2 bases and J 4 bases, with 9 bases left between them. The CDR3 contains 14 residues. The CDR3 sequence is CASSQRAGYNEQFF. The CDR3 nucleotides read TGTGCCAGCAGCCAACGTGCGGGATACAATGAGCAGTTCTTC.

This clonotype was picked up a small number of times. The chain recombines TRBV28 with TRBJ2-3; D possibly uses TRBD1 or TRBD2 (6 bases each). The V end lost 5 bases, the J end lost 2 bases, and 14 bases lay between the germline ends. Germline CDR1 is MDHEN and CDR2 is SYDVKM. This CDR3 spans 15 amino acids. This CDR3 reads CASSGGTFSTDTQYF. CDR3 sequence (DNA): TGTGCCAGCAGTGGGGGGACATTTTCCACAGATACGCAGTATTTT.

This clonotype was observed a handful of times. CDR3 sequence: CASSKGQGKTEAFF. The CDR3 nucleotides read TGTGCCAGCAGCAAGGGACAGGGGAAAACTGAAGCTTTCTTT. The chain links TRBV7-8 to TRBJ1-1; 10 nucleotides match TRBD1. V lost 5 bases and J lost 5; bases outside the gene matches: 5. The CDR3 runs 14 residues. Germline CDR1 reads SGHVS; CDR2 reads FQNEAQ.

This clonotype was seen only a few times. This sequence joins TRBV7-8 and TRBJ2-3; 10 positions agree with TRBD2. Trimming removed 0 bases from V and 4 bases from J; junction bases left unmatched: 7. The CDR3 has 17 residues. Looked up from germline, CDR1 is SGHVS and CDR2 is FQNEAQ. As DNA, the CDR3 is TGTGCCAGCAGCTTAGCAGCGGGAGGGCCCTCGGCAGATACGCAGTATTTT. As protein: CASSLAAGGPSADTQYF.

CDR3 sequence (DNA): TGTGCCAGCAGCCTGACTAGCGACTCAGAGACCCAGTACTTC. Its protein product is CASSLTSDSETQYF. The chain uses TRBV7-2 and TRBJ2-5, with 8 bases fitting TRBD2. Germline assignment: CDR1 SGHTA and CDR2 FQGNSA. The CDR3 consists of 14 residues. Germline trimming cut 5 bases from V and 4 bases from J; bases unmatched to any gene: 6.

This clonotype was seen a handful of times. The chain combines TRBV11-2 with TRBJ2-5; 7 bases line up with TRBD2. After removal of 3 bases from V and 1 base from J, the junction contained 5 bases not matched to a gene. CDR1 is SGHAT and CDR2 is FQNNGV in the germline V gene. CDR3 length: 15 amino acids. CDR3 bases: TGTGCCAGCAGCTTTAACGGGAGGTCCCAAGAGACCCAGTACTTC. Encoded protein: CASSFNGRSQETQYF.

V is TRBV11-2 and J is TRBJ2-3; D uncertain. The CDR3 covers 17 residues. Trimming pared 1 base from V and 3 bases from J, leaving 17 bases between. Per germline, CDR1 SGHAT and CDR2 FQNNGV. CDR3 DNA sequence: TGTGCCAGCAGCTTAGGCCGAAATGGGGTTGGAACAGATACGCAGTATTTT. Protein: CASSLGRNGVGTDTQYF.

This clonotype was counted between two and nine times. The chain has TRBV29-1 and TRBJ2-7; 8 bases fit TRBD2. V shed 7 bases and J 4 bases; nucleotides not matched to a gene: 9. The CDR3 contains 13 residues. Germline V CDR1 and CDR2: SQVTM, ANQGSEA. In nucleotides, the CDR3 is TGCAGCGCCGGGAGCGGGAGTGGTTACGAGCAGTACTTC. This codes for CSAGSGSGYEQYF.

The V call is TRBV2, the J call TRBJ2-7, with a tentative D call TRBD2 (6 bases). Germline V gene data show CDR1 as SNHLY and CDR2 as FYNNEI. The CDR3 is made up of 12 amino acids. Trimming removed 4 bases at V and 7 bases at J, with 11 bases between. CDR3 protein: CASSASGLEQYF. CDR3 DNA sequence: TGTGCCAGCAGTGCAAGCGGGCTGGAGCAGTACTTC.

As DNA, the CDR3 is TGCAGTGCTACGTCGGACCGGTATGGCTACACCTTC. Encoded protein: CSATSDRYGYTF. The V gene is TRBV20-1, the J gene TRBJ1-2, with unresolved D. Germline-derived CDR1 and CDR2 are DFQATT and SNEGSKA (reference sequence). The CDR3 covers 12 residues. V was cut by 4 bases and J by 5 bases, with 11 bases left in between.

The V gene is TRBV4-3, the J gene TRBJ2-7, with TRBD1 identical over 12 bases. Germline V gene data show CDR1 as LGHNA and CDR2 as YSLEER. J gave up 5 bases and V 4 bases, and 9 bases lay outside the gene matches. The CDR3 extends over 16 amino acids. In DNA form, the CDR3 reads TGCGCCAGCAGCCTCAATTGGGGACAGGGGGCCCACGAGCAGTACTTC. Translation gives CASSLNWGQGAHEQYF.

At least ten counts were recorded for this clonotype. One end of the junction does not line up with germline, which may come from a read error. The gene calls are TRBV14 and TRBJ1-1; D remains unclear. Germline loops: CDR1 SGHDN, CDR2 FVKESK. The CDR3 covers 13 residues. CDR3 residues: CASSQVPNTEAFF. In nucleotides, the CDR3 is TGCGCCAGCAGCCAAGTACCCAACACTGAAGCTTTCTTT.

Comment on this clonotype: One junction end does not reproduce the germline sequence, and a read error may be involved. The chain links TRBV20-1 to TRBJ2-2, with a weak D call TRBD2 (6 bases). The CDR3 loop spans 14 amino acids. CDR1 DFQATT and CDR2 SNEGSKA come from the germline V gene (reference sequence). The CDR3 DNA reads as TGCAGTGCTAGGCGCGGGGCGAACACCGGGAAGCTGTTTTTT. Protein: CSARRGANTGKLFF.

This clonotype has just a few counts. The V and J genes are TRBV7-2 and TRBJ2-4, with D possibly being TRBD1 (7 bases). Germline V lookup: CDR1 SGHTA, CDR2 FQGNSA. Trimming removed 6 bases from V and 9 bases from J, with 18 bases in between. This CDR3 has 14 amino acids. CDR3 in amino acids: CASRPPGGTGIQYF. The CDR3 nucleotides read TGTGCCAGCAGACCCCCAGGGGGGACCGGCATTCAGTACTTC.

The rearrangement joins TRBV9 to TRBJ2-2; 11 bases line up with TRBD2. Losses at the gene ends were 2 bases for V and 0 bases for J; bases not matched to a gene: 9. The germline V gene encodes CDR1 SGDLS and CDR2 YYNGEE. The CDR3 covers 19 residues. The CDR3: CASSVGLAGFTANTGELFF. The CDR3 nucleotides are TGTGCCAGCAGCGTTGGACTAGCGGGCTTTACCGCGAACACCGGGGAGCTGTTTTTT.

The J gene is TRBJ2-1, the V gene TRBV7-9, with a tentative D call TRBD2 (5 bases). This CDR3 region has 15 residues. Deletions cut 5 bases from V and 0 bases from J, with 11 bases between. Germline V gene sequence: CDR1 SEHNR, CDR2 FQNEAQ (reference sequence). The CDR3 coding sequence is TGTGCCAGCAGCCGGGAAGACCCCTCCTACAATGAGCAGTTCTTC. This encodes CASSREDPSYNEQFF.

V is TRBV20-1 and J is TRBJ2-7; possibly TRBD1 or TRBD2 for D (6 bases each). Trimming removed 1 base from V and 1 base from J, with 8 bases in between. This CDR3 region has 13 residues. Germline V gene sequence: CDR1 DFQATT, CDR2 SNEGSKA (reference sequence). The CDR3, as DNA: TGCAGTGCTAGAGCGGGGGCTTCCTACGAGCAGTACTTC. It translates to CSARAGASYEQYF.

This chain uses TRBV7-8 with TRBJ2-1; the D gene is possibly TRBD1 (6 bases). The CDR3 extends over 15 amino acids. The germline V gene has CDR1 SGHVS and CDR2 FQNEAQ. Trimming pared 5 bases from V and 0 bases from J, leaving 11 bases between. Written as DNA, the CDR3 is TGTGCCAGCAGCCGACAGGAAGGCTCCTACAATGAGCAGTTCTTC. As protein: CASSRQEGSYNEQFF.

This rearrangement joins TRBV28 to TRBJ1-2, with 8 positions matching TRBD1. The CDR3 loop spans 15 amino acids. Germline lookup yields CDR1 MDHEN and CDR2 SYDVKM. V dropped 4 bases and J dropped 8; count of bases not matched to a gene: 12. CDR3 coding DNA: TGTGCCAGCAGTTCTTCAGGGGGCGTCTTTGGGGGCTACACCTTC. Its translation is CASSSSGGVFGGYTF.

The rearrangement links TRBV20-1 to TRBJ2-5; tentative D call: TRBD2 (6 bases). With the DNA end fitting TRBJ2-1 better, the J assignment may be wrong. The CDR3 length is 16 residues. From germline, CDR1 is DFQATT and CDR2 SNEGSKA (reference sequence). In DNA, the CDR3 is TGCAGTGCTACAAACCCGGAGGGCCCTCGATACAATGAGCAGTTCTTC. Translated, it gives CSATNPEGPRYNEQFF.

The CDR3 sequence: CASSPLRGPSEQYF. The CDR3 DNA sequence: TGTGCCAGCAGCCCTCTGAGGGGCCCCTCCGAGCAGTACTTC. This rearrangement joins TRBV7-9 to TRBJ2-7, with D possibly called TRBD1 or TRBD2 (5 bases each). The V gene's germline CDR1 is SEHNR and CDR2 FQNEAQ (reference sequence). Trimming cost V 5 bases and J 6 bases, with 17 bases left between them. CDR3 length equals 14 residues.

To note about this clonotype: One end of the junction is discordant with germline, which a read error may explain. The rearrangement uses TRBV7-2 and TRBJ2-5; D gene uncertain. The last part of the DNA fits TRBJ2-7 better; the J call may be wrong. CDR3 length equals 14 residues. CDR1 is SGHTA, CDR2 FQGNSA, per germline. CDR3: CASRLVVSPYEQYF. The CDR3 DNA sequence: TGTGCCAGCAGATTAGTAGTCAGCCCCTACGAGCAGTACTTC.

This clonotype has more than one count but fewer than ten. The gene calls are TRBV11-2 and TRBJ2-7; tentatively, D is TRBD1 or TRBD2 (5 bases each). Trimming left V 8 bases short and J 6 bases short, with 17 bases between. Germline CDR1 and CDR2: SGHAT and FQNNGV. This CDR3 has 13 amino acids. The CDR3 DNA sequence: TGTGCCAGCGAGGGGCAGGGAGTGGGCGAGCAGTACTTC. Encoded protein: CASEGQGVGEQYF.

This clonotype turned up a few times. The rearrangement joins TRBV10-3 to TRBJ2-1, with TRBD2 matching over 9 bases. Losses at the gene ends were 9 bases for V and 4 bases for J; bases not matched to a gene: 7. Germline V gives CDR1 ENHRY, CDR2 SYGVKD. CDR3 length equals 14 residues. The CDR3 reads CAITRLADYNEQFF. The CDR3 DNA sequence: TGTGCCATAACAAGACTAGCGGATTACAATGAGCAGTTCTTC.